Each of the 27 T cell receptor beta chains below was sequenced from the same sample in a study of regulatory T cells in long-lasting Graves disease (dated by TCRdb to about 2021). The sample's time point label, decoded: newly diagnosed GD, antithyroid drugs for less than 3 months. For both TCR sequencing and RNA sequencing, RNA was extracted from PBMCs using TRIzol. The method behind the library was multiplex PCR. Sequenced using an Illumina HiSeq 4000. CDR3 regions were amplified by Arm-PCR with iRepertoire HTBI primers to construct TCR beta libraries. Using fastp at Q25 and MiXCR, TCRdb reprocessed the public reads and kept productive beta chains. Rows matching on CDR3 protein sequence are summarized as one entry with the most common DNA and genes. Recorded for this sample are some 250,000 distinct CDR3 sequences; 18% of them occurred a single time. Together, the top ten hold approximately 20% of the sample.

Sample: peripheral blood mononuclear cells (PBMCs), taken at new diagnosis, from a patient treated with antithyroid drugs. These receptors were obtained from a female donor with Graves disease.

Comment on this clonotype: A read error is likely here: a far larger clone is one base away. The chain has TRBV27 and TRBJ2-5; D gene unclear. The CDR3 extends over 15 amino acids. The germline CDR1 and CDR2 sequences are MNHEY and SMNVEV (reference sequence). The CDR3 here is CAISEGQSGQEAQYF. CDR3 DNA sequence: TGTGCCATCAGTGAAGGGCAATCGGGTCAAGAGGCCCAGTACTTC.

This clonotype was seen ten or more times. The V and J genes are TRBV11-2 and TRBJ1-6; TRBD1 matches 10 bases. Germline loops: CDR1 SGHAT, CDR2 FQNNGV. The ends lost 6 bases at V and 5 bases at J; junction bases unmatched: 4. The CDR3 consists of 15 residues. The CDR3 reads CASRMTGGDNSPLHF. In DNA form, the CDR3 reads TGTGCCAGCAGGATGACAGGGGGCGATAATTCACCCCTCCACTTT.

This chain joins TRBV19 and TRBJ2-5, with 11 bases lining up with TRBD1. Germline V gene lookup returns CDR1 LNHDA and CDR2 SQIVND (reference sequence). The length of the CDR3 is 14 residues. Trimming cost V 6 bases and J 5 bases; bases outside gene matches: 5. The CDR3 loop reads CASSGQGAGETQYF. The CDR3 bases are TGTGCCAGTAGCGGACAGGGGGCAGGGGAGACCCAGTACTTC.

The CDR3 bases are TGTGCCAGCAGCTTAGGGGGCGGGTTCTCCTACGAGCAGTACTTC. Amino acids: CASSLGGGFSYEQYF. The V gene is TRBV7-2, the J gene TRBJ2-7; the D gene could be TRBD1 or TRBD2 (5 bases each). With 1 base removed from V and 0 bases from J, the gap between germline ends came to 10 bases. The CDR3 covers 15 residues. The V gene's germline CDR1 is SGHTA and CDR2 FQGNSA.

This clonotype was seen more than once but under ten times. V usage is TRBV20-1 and J usage is TRBJ2-1, with 9 bases that match TRBD1. Losses at the gene ends were 3 bases for V and 5 bases for J; bases not matched to a gene: 11. Germline V gene lookup returns CDR1 DFQATT and CDR2 SNEGSKA (reference sequence). There are 16 residues in the CDR3. This CDR3 reads CSASLFTGGADNEQFF. The CDR3 DNA follows: TGCAGTGCTAGTCTATTTACAGGGGGCGCGGACAATGAGCAGTTCTTC.

Comment on this clonotype: A far larger clone is just one base off, so this is likely a read error. The chain joins TRBV11-2 to TRBJ2-7; no clear D. V lost 0 bases, J lost 0 bases, and 6 bases lay in between. CDR1 and CDR2 (germline): SGHAT, FQNNGV. The CDR3 is 14 residues long. The CDR3, as DNA: TGTGCCAGCAGCTTAGAGCTGGGCTCCTACGAGCAGTACTTC. Amino acid sequence: CASSLELGSYEQYF.

This clonotype came up a few times. The chain couples TRBV20-1 to TRBJ2-1, with 9 bases lining up with TRBD2. Losses at the gene ends were 8 bases for V and 12 bases for J; bases not matched to a gene: 14. CDR1 and CDR2 from the germline V gene are DFQATT and SNEGSKA (reference sequence). The CDR3 contains 13 residues. The CDR3 loop reads CSLRLAESLGQFF. CDR3 nucleotide sequence: TGCAGTCTGAGACTAGCGGAATCCCTCGGGCAGTTCTTC.

This CDR3 reads CASSYSGTGTGEQFF. The CDR3 DNA sequence: TGTGCCAGCAGTTACTCCGGGACAGGGACCGGTGAGCAGTTCTTC. The chain is built from TRBV2 and TRBJ2-1, with 9 positions matching TRBD1. The V gene's germline CDR1 is SNHLY and CDR2 FYNNEI. Trimming took 5 bases from V and 9 from J; bases not matched to a gene: 11. The CDR3 is 15 amino acids.

This clonotype was picked up many times. The chain links TRBV10-3 to TRBJ1-5, with a possible D match to TRBD1 (5 bases). This CDR3 has 15 amino acids. Germline assignment: CDR1 ENHRY and CDR2 SYGVKD. The V gene lost 10 bases and the J gene lost 0 bases, with 16 bases spanning the gap. The CDR3 DNA follows: TGTGCCACCGATGCGGGGACGGCTAGCAATCAGCCCCAGCATTTT. Its protein product is CATDAGTASNQPQHF.

This clonotype was detected many times. This chain connects TRBV5-5 to TRBJ1-3; D is perhaps TRBD1 (5 bases). Germline V gene sequence: CDR1 SGHKS, CDR2 YYEKEE (reference sequence). The V end was cut by 7 bases, the J end by 0 bases, with 17 bases between. CDR3 size: 16 residues. The CDR3 here is CASENFWGGSGNTIYF. CDR3 nucleotide sequence: TGTGCCAGCGAAAATTTTTGGGGGGGCTCTGGAAACACCATATATTTT. The whole variable domain, filled in from reference TRBV5-5 and TRBJ1-3, reads DAGVTQSPTHLIKTRGQQVTLRCSPISGHKSVSWYQQVLGQGPQFIFQYYEKEERGRGNFPDRFSARQFPNYSSELNVNALLLGDSALYLCASENFWGGSGNTIYFGEGSWLTVV.

This clonotype was counted many times. The rearrangement joins TRBV24-1 to TRBJ2-1; D ambiguous. The germline V and J ends were trimmed by 4 bases and 5 bases, with 20 bases remaining between them. The CDR3 covers 17 residues. Germline lookup yields CDR1 KGHDR and CDR2 SFDVKD. DNA of the CDR3: TGTGCCACCAGTGAGCGATTGAGGAACGACCTGAACAATGAGCAGTTCTTC. It yields the protein CATSERLRNDLNNEQFF.

This clonotype has ten or more counts. The chain links TRBV27 to TRBJ2-7; perhaps TRBD1 as D (5 bases). Germline values: CDR1 MNHEY, CDR2 SMNVEV (reference sequence). CDR3 length: 14 amino acids. Trimming cost V 5 bases and J 0 bases, with 11 bases left between them. CDR3 in amino acids: CASSLGQISYEQYF. The CDR3 nucleotides are TGTGCCAGCAGTCTCGGACAAATCTCCTACGAGCAGTACTTC.

The rearrangement links TRBV6-1 to TRBJ2-7, with 9 bases lining up with TRBD2. Germline-derived CDR1 and CDR2 are MNHNS and SASEGT. This CDR3 is 15 amino acids long. V was pared by 5 bases and J by 2 bases, with 7 bases of the junction left unmatched. CDR3: CASSTGLARAYEQYF. CDR3 bases: TGTGCCAGCAGTACTGGACTAGCGCGGGCCTACGAGCAGTACTTC.

This clonotype came up many times. The rearrangement links TRBV2 to TRBJ2-5, with TRBD1 as a possible D gene (7 bases). The germline CDR1 and CDR2 sequences are SNHLY and FYNNEI. The ends were cut back, 5 bases at V and 4 bases at J, with 17 bases in the middle. There are 15 residues in the CDR3. The chain's CDR3 is CASSLGQAGGETQYF. DNA for the CDR3: TGTGCCAGCAGTCTCGGACAGGCCGGGGGAGAGACCCAGTACTTC.

This clonotype showed up many times. The chain has TRBV18 and TRBJ1-1; perhaps TRBD1 as D (6 bases). Per the germline V gene, CDR1 is KGHSH and CDR2 is LQKENI. The CDR3 totals 17 residues. The V end lost 0 bases, the J end lost 0 bases, and 14 bases lay between the germline ends. The CDR3 sequence: CASSPPWGAGLNTEAFF. The CDR3 bases are TGTGCCAGCTCACCACCGTGGGGGGCCGGATTGAACACTGAAGCTTTCTTT.

This clonotype was seen many times. The V gene is TRBV6-1, the J gene TRBJ2-7, with 7 bases identical to TRBD1. This CDR3 is built from 16 residues. After removal of 4 bases from V and 1 base from J, the junction contained 10 bases not matched to a gene. Per germline, CDR1 MNHNS and CDR2 SASEGT. The CDR3 region has the DNA TGTGCCAGCAGTGTCACGCCGGGACAGAGGTCCTACGAGCAGTACTTC. Protein: CASSVTPGQRSYEQYF.

This clonotype occurred a few times. The chain has TRBV7-2 and TRBJ2-7; 15 bases match TRBD2. Germline trimming cut 5 bases from V and 7 bases from J; bases unmatched to any gene: 9. CDR1 and CDR2 from the germline V gene are SGHTA and FQGNSA. This CDR3 is 16 amino acids long. CDR3 sequence reads: CASSRTSGRGVWEQYF. For the CDR3, the DNA is TGTGCCAGCAGCCGGACTAGCGGGAGGGGGGTATGGGAGCAGTACTTC.

This clonotype occurred many times. As DNA, the CDR3 is TGCAGTGCTCCTCCGGGACTAGTCGACAATGAGCAGTTCTTC. It codes for CSAPPGLVDNEQFF. The gene calls are TRBV20-1 and TRBJ2-1; 8 bases fit TRBD2. The CDR3 consists of 14 residues. Germline values: CDR1 DFQATT, CDR2 SNEGSKA (reference sequence). After removal of 5 bases from V and 5 bases from J, the junction contained 8 bases not matched to a gene.

The chain carries TRBV2 and TRBJ1-6, with unresolved D. The CDR3 is 13 amino acids. Trimming removed 2 bases at V and 7 bases at J, with 6 bases between. The germline V gene has CDR1 SNHLY and CDR2 FYNNEI. The CDR3 is CASSELRNSPLHF. In DNA form, the CDR3 reads TGTGCCAGCAGTGAACTTAGGAATTCACCCCTCCACTTT.

The table lists this clonotype with many counts. The CDR3 here is CSVEAGLREQYF. CDR3 coding DNA: TGCAGCGTTGAAGCAGGGCTTAGGGAGCAGTACTTC. V and J are TRBV29-1 and TRBJ2-7; a possible D gene is TRBD1 (5 bases). This CDR3 contains 12 residues. Germline V gene data show CDR1 as SQVTM and CDR2 as ANQGSEA. V lost 1 base, J lost 7 bases, and 11 bases lay in between.

This clonotype was observed many times. The chain links TRBV14 to TRBJ2-5; no reliable D call. The germline V gene encodes CDR1 SGHDN and CDR2 FVKESK. The length of the CDR3 is 14 residues. Deletions cut 4 bases from V and 2 bases from J, with 11 bases between. The CDR3 nucleotides are TGTGCCAGCAGCCGTTTTGGATTACAAGAGACCCAGTACTTC. It translates to CASSRFGLQETQYF.

The chain links TRBV10-3 to TRBJ1-5; D is undetermined. Germline CDR1 ENHRY, CDR2 SYGVKD. Trimming shortened V by 4 bases and J by 3 bases, and 10 bases separated the two germline ends. The CDR3 loop spans 14 amino acids. CDR3 region: CAISADAYNQPQHF. The DNA of the CDR3 is TGTGCCATCAGTGCGGACGCCTACAATCAGCCCCAGCATTTT.

This clonotype was picked up many times. J is TRBJ2-7 and V is TRBV18, with TRBD1 as a possible D gene (6 bases). With 4 bases removed from V and 5 bases from J, the gap between germline ends came to 15 bases. Germline CDR1 is KGHSH and CDR2 is LQKENI. CDR3 size: 14 residues. The CDR3 DNA sequence: TGTGCCAGCTCACTTGCGGACAGTACGGACGAGCAGTACTTC. Residues: CASSLADSTDEQYF.

This chain links TRBV28 with TRBJ2-7; tentative D call: TRBD2 (5 bases). This CDR3 spans 13 amino acids. The V end was cut by 3 bases, the J end by 6 bases, with 12 bases between. Germline CDR1 and CDR2: MDHEN and SYDVKM. CDR3 DNA: TGTGCCAGCAGTTTCCGGGGTTTGGTCGAGCAGTACTTC. Amino acid sequence: CASSFRGLVEQYF. Supplemented by reference TRBV28 and TRBJ2-7, the full variable domain reads DVKVTQSSRYLVKRTGEKVFLECVQDMDHENMFWYRQDPGLGLRLIYFSYDVKMKEKGDIPEGYSVSREKKERFSLILESASTNQTSMYLCASSFRGLVEQYFGPGTRLTVT.

The genes are TRBV11-2 and TRBJ2-7, with unresolved D. The ends were cut back, 6 bases at V and 8 bases at J, with 11 bases in the middle. The germline V gene has CDR1 SGHAT and CDR2 FQNNGV. The CDR3 has 11 amino acids. The CDR3 DNA reads TGTGCCAGCAGTCAAACCTCCAAGCAGTACTTC. Residues: CASSQTSKQYF. The full variable domain, in which reference TRBV11-2 and TRBJ2-7 provide the parts outside the CDR3, is EAGVAQSPRYKIIEKRQSVAFWCNPISGHATLYWYQQILGQGPKLLIQFQNNGVVDDSQLPKDRFSAERLKGVDSTLKIQPAKLEDSAVYLCASSQTSKQYFGPGTRLTVT.

This clonotype has ten or more counts. V is TRBV20-1 and J is TRBJ2-5; D not resolved. Germline loops: CDR1 DFQATT, CDR2 SNEGSKA (reference sequence). Deletions cut 5 bases from V and 2 bases from J, with 9 bases between. The CDR3 loop spans 12 amino acids. CDR3 nucleotide sequence: TGCAGTGCTGATATTACTCAAGAGACCCAGTACTTC. Protein: CSADITQETQYF.

This clonotype was seen at least ten times. The DNA for the CDR3 is TGTGCCAGTAGTAAAAGCAGCAACTCCTACGAGCAGTACTTC. Its translation is CASSKSSNSYEQYF. J is TRBJ2-7 and V is TRBV19, with D unresolved. Germline V gives CDR1 LNHDA, CDR2 SQIVND (reference sequence). This CDR3 has 14 residues. V lost 4 bases to trimming and J lost 0 bases, with 10 bases between them.